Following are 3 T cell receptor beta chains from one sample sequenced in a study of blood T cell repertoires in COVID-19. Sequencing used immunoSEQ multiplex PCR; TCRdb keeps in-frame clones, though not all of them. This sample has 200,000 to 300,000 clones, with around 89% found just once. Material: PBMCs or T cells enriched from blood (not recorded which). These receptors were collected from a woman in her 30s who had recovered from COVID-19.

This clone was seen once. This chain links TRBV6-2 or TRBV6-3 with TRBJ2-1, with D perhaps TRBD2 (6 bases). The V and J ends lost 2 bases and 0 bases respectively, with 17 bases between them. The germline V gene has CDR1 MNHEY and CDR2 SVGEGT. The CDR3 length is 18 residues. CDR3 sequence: CASSYDDGGTSSYNEQFF. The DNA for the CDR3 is TGTGCCAGCAGTTACGATGATGGCGGGACCAGCTCCTACAATGAGCAGTTCTTC.

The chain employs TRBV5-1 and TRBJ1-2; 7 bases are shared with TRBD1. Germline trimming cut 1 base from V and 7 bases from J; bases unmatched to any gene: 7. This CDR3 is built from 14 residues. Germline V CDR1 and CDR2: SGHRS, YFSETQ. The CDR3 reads CASSLSQGVGGYTF. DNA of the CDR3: TGCGCCAGCAGCTTGAGTCAGGGGGTCGGTGGCTACACCTTC.

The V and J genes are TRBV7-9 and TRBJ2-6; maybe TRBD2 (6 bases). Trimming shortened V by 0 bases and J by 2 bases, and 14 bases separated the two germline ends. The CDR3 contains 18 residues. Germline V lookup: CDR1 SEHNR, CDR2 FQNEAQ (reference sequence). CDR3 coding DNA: TGTGCCAGCAGCTTAGCACCCTGGGACTCGCCTGGGGCCAACGTCCTGACTTTC. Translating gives CASSLAPWDSPGANVLTF.